The 5 T cell receptor beta chains reported below all come from one sample, sequenced in a study of molecular identifiers for immune sequencing clone quantification (dated by TCRdb to 2016 to 2018). Library construction relied on PCR. Sequenced on a NextSeq 500. TCRdb's own reprocessing of the public reads used fastp at Q25 and MiXCR and kept productive beta chains. Every CDR3 protein is listed once, alongside the most common genes and DNA of its rows. For this sample there are under 800,000 distinct CDR3 sequences; 25% appear just once. The ten biggest clones cover about 0.84% of the sample. Material for sequencing was naive CD8+ T cells from blood, with Jurkat cell RNA spiked in. The cell subset or site label for this specimen denotes: FACS-sorted CD8+CD4-CCR7+CD45RA+ naive T cells. The receptors shown here come from a human donor in good health. Some libraries in this study had Jurkat cell RNA spiked in.

This clonotype has a count of ten or more. This chain links TRBV4-1 with TRBJ2-7; D not certain. The CDR3 is 15 residues long. Germline CDR1 MGHRA, CDR2 YSYEKL. V lost 5 bases and J lost 3, with 17 bases in between. The CDR3: CASSSAPGRVYEQYF. The CDR3 DNA reads TGCGCCAGCAGCTCAGCCCCGGGTCGAGTCTACGAGCAGTACTTC.

This clonotype showed up many times. V usage is TRBV30 and J usage is TRBJ2-7; maybe TRBD2 (6 bases). V gave up 4 bases and J gave up 3 bases, with 13 bases separating them. The CDR3 is made up of 13 amino acids. The V gene's germline CDR1 is GTSNPN and CDR2 SVGIG (reference sequence). CDR3 sequence: CAWKAGSRYEQYF. Here the CDR3 DNA reads TGTGCCTGGAAGGCGGGGAGTCGCTACGAGCAGTACTTC.

V is TRBV19 and J is TRBJ1-1; a weak D match, TRBD1 (5 bases). This CDR3 is built from 15 residues. Trimming cost V 6 bases and J 1 base, with 15 bases left between them. Per germline, CDR1 LNHDA and CDR2 SQIVND (reference sequence). The CDR3 sequence: CASRGAVFPNTEAFF. The CDR3 nucleotides are TGTGCCAGTAGAGGGGCTGTGTTTCCGAACACTGAAGCTTTCTTT.

This clonotype showed up just a few times. A much larger clone sits a single nucleotide away, making a read error possible. The chain uses TRBV15 and TRBJ2-6; D is perhaps TRBD1 or TRBD2 (5 bases each). The V gene lost 5 bases and the J gene lost 2 bases, with 16 bases spanning the gap. The CDR3 consists of 17 residues. Germline CDR1 reads LNHNV; CDR2 reads YYDKDF (reference sequence). For the CDR3, the DNA is TGTGCCACCAGCCGGGGACGGACGGTCCCTGGGGCCAACGTCCTGACTTTC. Its protein product is CATSRGRTVPGANVLTF.

Details on this clonotype: Possible read error: a much larger clone is one base away. This sequence joins TRBV29-1 and TRBJ2-2; perhaps TRBD2 as D (5 bases). This CDR3 is built from 13 residues. Between the trimmed V and J ends, which lost 4 bases and 9 bases, there was a span of 15 bases. Germline-derived CDR1 and CDR2 are SQVTM and ANQGSEA. The DNA of the CDR3 is TGCAGCGTTGCGGGATCGGGAACCCGGGAGCTGTTTTTT. This codes for CSVAGSGTRELFF.